Following are 7 T cell receptor beta chains from one sample sequenced in a study of cytomegalovirus exposure and HLA in healthy donors. Vbeta (60) and Jbeta (13) primers were used in the PCR. Profiled with immunoSEQ multiplex PCR; TCRdb holds only in-frame clones, not every one. The sample lists 150,000 to 180,000 clones, about four fifths occurring once. The sequencing sample was made of PBMCs. These receptors were collected from a man between 18 and 35 years old in good health and CMV-seronegative.

The gene calls are TRBV7-2 and TRBJ2-3, with D possibly TRBD2 on 5 matching bases. The CDR3 consists of 12 residues. CDR1 SGHTA and CDR2 FQGNSA come from the germline V gene. In DNA, the CDR3 is TGTGCGCTCAAAGAGAGCGGACCTACGCAGTATTTT. Its translation: CALKESGPTQYF.

The chain has TRBV7-6 and TRBJ1-5, with D maybe TRBD1 (5 bases). V lost 6 bases, J lost 7 bases, and 16 bases lay in between. Germline CDR1 is SGHVS and CDR2 is FNYEAQ. CDR3 length equals 14 residues. The CDR3 sequence: CASSFSGGEQPQHF. The CDR3, as DNA: TGTGCCAGCAGTTTCTCCGGAGGGGAGCAGCCCCAGCATTTT.

The genes are TRBV28 and TRBJ2-2; possibly TRBD1 for D (6 bases). The CDR3 is made up of 16 amino acids. Trimming took 4 bases from V and 1 from J, leaving 13 bases between them. Germline lookup yields CDR1 MDHEN and CDR2 SYDVKM. The CDR3 protein is CASSSAGTLNTGELFF. The CDR3 DNA sequence: TGTGCCAGCAGTTCCGCCGGGACACTGAACACCGGGGAGCTGTTTTTT.

V usage is TRBV6-6 and J usage is TRBJ2-3; D may be TRBD1 (6 bases). Germline assignment: CDR1 MNHNY and CDR2 SVGAGI (reference sequence). CDR3 length equals 14 residues. Trimming cost V 4 bases and J 1 base, with 9 bases left between them. CDR3 protein: CASSLAGGTDTQYF. The CDR3 DNA sequence: TGTGCCAGCAGTTTGGCAGGGGGCACAGATACGCAGTATTTT.

V and J are TRBV11-3 and TRBJ2-2; D is perhaps TRBD2 (5 bases). Trimming left V 4 bases short and J 7 bases short, with 13 bases between. The CDR3 sequence is 14 residues long. Per the germline V gene, CDR1 is SGHNT and CDR2 is YENEEA. The CDR3 region is CASSSGMTSGELFF. The CDR3 DNA follows: TGTGCCAGCAGCTCCGGGATGACCAGCGGGGAGCTGTTTTTT.

The CDR3 reads CASIRGLNTEAFF. CDR3 in DNA: TGTGCCAGCATTAGGGGATTGAACACTGAAGCTTTCTTT. The rearrangement uses TRBV6-5 and TRBJ1-1; TRBD1 is a possible D gene (5 bases). V was trimmed by 7 bases and J by 0 bases, leaving 9 bases between them. Germline CDR1 and CDR2: MNHEY and SVGAGI. The CDR3 extends over 13 amino acids.

The genes are TRBV19 and TRBJ1-5, with TRBD1 matching 7 bases. Germline lookup yields CDR1 LNHDA and CDR2 SQIVND (reference sequence). This CDR3 is 18 amino acids long. After removal of 0 bases from V and 4 bases from J, the junction contained 12 bases not matched to a gene. The CDR3 sequence is CASSIDHLDRFSNQPQHF. The CDR3 DNA reads as TGTGCCAGTAGTATAGATCACTTGGACAGGTTCTCGAATCAGCCCCAGCATTTT.